This T cell receptor beta chain came from a study of cytomegalovirus exposure and HLA in healthy donors. Study background: Findings of an earlier analysis included under 140 million unique TCR beta sequences from some 180 million T cells. Overall study findings and caveats: Most TCR sequences proved rare, with some public TCRs found in many donors.

13 Jbeta primers and 60 Vbeta primers were used for the PCR. Measured with immunoSEQ multiplex PCR; TCRdb has only the in-frame clones, and not every one. Of approximately 120,000 clones listed, approximately 72% are singletons. In the case of this clone: What it recognizes is unknown.

V gave up 6 bases and J gave up 0 bases, with 11 bases separating them. Germline CDR1 is SGHTA and CDR2 is FQGNSA. This CDR3 contains 14 residues. V is TRBV7-2 and J is TRBJ1-2, with D uncertain. Material for sequencing was PBMCs. This sequence originates from a woman aged 45 to 65 in good health and CMV-seropositive. Written as DNA, the CDR3 is TGTGCCAGCAGGTCAACGGAGGCTAACTATGGCTACACCTTC. Translated, it gives CASRSTEANYGYTF.